Given below is one TCR beta chain in context. The antigen is undetermined. The entry originates in a study of T cell clones after liver transplantation. Study in general: A pre-transplant mixed lymphocyte reaction with TCRbeta sequencing defined graft-donor-reactive clones followed in post-transplant blood.

Some clones are missing from TCRdb's copy, which holds only in-frame ones; the method was immunoSEQ multiplex PCR. The profile covers about 120,000 clones, with less than 95% appearing a single time and approximately 0.78% taken by the ten largest. From germline, CDR1 is SNHLY and CDR2 FYNNEI. The CDR3 is made up of 13 amino acids. V lost 8 bases, J lost 2 bases, and 5 bases stayed unmatched. General observations from the study: Post-transplant, graft-donor-reactive CD4 TCRbeta sequences in blood dropped significantly in 5 of 8 subjects. In a couple of subjects, few donor cells limited the measurable donor-reactive repertoire.

This specimen consisted of CD4+ T cells from blood, obtained 12 months after liver transplant. V usage is TRBV2 and J usage is TRBJ2-5, with 7 bases identical to TRBD1. This receptor was identified in a human patient who received a liver transplant. Some T cells may trace back to the graft donor. The CDR3 bases are TGTGCCAGCGAAGGGACAGCTCAAGAGACCCAGTACTTC. Encoded protein: CASEGTAQETQYF.